These T cell receptor beta chains were read from a single sample in a study of T-cell memory formation after mild COVID-19. Each CDR3 protein is one row after TCRdb ran MiXCR on the 5' RACE reads. The sample has about 350,000 distinct CDR3 sequences, 20% to 25% seen once; the top ten hold roughly a fifth. Material: PBMCs or a T cell subset sorted from them (not recorded which). The source of these receptors is a man between 18 and 35 years old who had mild COVID-19 (a few samples of this study predate the infection). Cell type and time point are not known. CDR3s include the opening cysteine and the closing phenylalanine or tryptophan. The order of the fields is CDR3 length, V gene, J gene, clone size, D gene, CDR3 protein, CDR3 DNA. A D gene is named only where the DNA matches it firmly. Expanded clones get a size class; other rows say once, few or many, or leave the size out.

>15|TRBV7-3|TRBJ1-1|few|.
CASSPITGVNTEAFF
TGTGCCAGCAGCCCCATCACGGGGGTAAACACTGAAGCTTTCTTT
>15|TRBV6-5|TRBJ1-3|.|.
CASKLGGVAGNTIYF
TGTGCCAGCAAGTTGGGGGGGGTGGCTGGAAACACCATATATTTT
>14|TRBV12-3/TRBV12-4|TRBJ1-1|once|.
CASSPTRRNTEAFF
TGTGCCAGCAGTCCCACGAGGCGGAACACTGAAGCTTTCTTT
>14|TRBV6-6|TRBJ2-3|.|.
CASSSLGAKNTQYF
TGTGCCAGCAGCTCCCTGGGGGCCAAGAATACGCAGTATTTT
>15|TRBV15|TRBJ2-3|few|TRBD1
CATGLNRGHADTQYF
TGTGCCACGGGCCTTAACAGGGGGCACGCAGATACGCAGTATTTT
>13|TRBV19|TRBJ2-7|few|.
CASSYRDTYEQYF
TGTGCCAGTAGTTACCGGGACACCTACGAGCAGTACTTC
>13|TRBV28|TRBJ1-2|.|TRBD1
CASSSSGTVGYTF
TGTGCCAGCAGTTCCTCCGGGACAGTCGGCTACACCTTC
>12|TRBV4-1|TRBJ2-7|once|.
CASSQAPREQYF
TGCGCCAGCAGCCAAGCCCCGCGAGAGCAGTACTTC
>15|TRBV20-1|TRBJ1-5|.|TRBD1
CSARDGAQGAQPQHF
TGCAGTGCTAGAGATGGAGCGCAGGGGGCGCAGCCCCAGCATTTT
>16|TRBV6-2/TRBV6-3|TRBJ1-5|.|.
CASSLGRGKGNQPQHF
TGTGCCAGCAGCCTCGGGAGGGGAAAAGGCAATCAGCCCCAGCATTTT
>14|TRBV20-1|TRBJ1-1|.|.
CSARQGRGAAEAFF
TGCAGTGCTAGACAGGGTAGGGGAGCCGCGGAAGCTTTCTTT
>17|TRBV12-5|TRBJ1-6|few|TRBD1
CASHPTGEFSYNSPLHF
TGTGCTAGCCACCCAACAGGGGAATTCTCCTATAATTCACCCCTCCACTTT
>14|TRBV7-9|TRBJ2-3|.|.
CASRLSSGTDTQYF
TGTGCCAGTAGGCTCAGCTCCGGCACAGATACGCAGTATTTT
>15|TRBV6-5|TRBJ2-3|.|.
CASSYSYRATDTQYF
TGTGCCAGCAGTTACTCGTACAGGGCCACAGATACGCAGTATTTT
>13|TRBV30|TRBJ1-5|.|.
CAWADRDNQPQHF
TGTGCCTGGGCGGACAGAGACAATCAGCCCCAGCATTTT
>15|TRBV28|TRBJ1-5|.|TRBD1
CASRRPGQGNQPQHF
TGTGCCAGCAGGAGACCGGGACAGGGCAATCAGCCCCAGCATTTT
>16|TRBV24-1|TRBJ2-3|.|TRBD1
CATSDLRQGSRDTQYF
TGTGCCACCAGTGATTTGCGACAGGGGAGTCGGGATACGCAGTATTTT
>14|TRBV7-9|TRBJ2-5|.|.
CASSLAEGKETQYF
TGTGCCAGCAGCTTAGCCGAGGGGAAAGAGACCCAGTACTTC
>14|TRBV7-9|TRBJ2-3|many|.
CASSFGTSTDTQYF
TGTGCCAGCAGCTTCGGGACATCCACAGATACGCAGTATTTT
>14|TRBV5-1|TRBJ2-3|many|.
CASSAQSRADTQYF
TGCGCCAGCAGCGCCCAGTCTAGAGCAGATACGCAGTATTTT
>14|TRBV11-2|TRBJ2-5|many|.
CASSLIRGKRTQYF
TGTGCCAGCAGCTTAATAAGGGGGAAGAGAACCCAGTACTTC
>15|TRBV19|TRBJ2-7|.|TRBD1
CASSPDRGREYEQYF
TGTGCCAGTAGCCCGGACAGGGGGCGAGAGTACGAGCAGTACTTC
>12|TRBV30|TRBJ1-1|few|.
CAWSYMNTEAFF
TGTGCCTGGAGTTACATGAACACTGAAGCTTTCTTT
>12|TRBV7-2|TRBJ2-2|few|.
CASRLATGELFF
TGTGCCAGCAGACTAGCCACCGGGGAGCTGTTTTTT
>12|TRBV6-2/TRBV6-3|TRBJ1-1|.|.
CASSYAITEAFF
TGTGCCAGCAGTTACGCCATCACTGAAGCTTTCTTT
>16|TRBV4-1|TRBJ2-7|many|.
CASSQADGLSADEQYF
TGCGCCAGCAGCCAGGCGGACGGTTTGAGTGCGGACGAGCAGTACTTC
>14|TRBV5-1|TRBJ2-7|.|TRBD1
CASSSAGTEYEQYF
TGCGCCAGCAGCTCGGCCGGGACAGAATACGAGCAGTACTTC
>13|TRBV2|TRBJ1-6|.|.
CASRWGRNSPLHF
TGTGCCAGCAGATGGGGGCGGAATTCACCCCTCCACTTT
>14|TRBV20-1|TRBJ2-1|few|TRBD1
CSAQTGGNYNEQFF
TGCAGTGCTCAGACAGGGGGTAACTACAATGAGCAGTTCTTC
>16|TRBV4-3|TRBJ2-2|.|TRBD1
CASSGWDRDRTGELFF
TGCGCCAGCAGCGGGTGGGACAGGGATCGGACCGGGGAGCTGTTTTTT
>13|TRBV7-9|TRBJ1-2|.|.
CASSFLQGYGYTF
TGTGCCAGCAGCTTCCTGCAGGGGTATGGCTACACCTTC
>17|TRBV7-9|TRBJ2-7|.|TRBD1
CASSLVGTGVGSYEQYF
TGTGCCAGCAGCTTAGTGGGGACAGGGGTCGGATCCTACGAGCAGTACTTC
>16|TRBV5-1|TRBJ2-5|few|.
CASSLGASSIKETQYF
TGCGCCAGCAGCTTGGGTGCGTCCTCAATCAAAGAGACCCAGTACTTC
>16|TRBV27|TRBJ2-3|.|.
CATRGRTGGHRDTQYF
TGTGCCACCAGGGGGCGCACGGGGGGGCATCGGGATACGCAGTATTTT
>13|TRBV27|TRBJ1-5|once|.
CASSGTWGQPQHF
TGTGCCAGCAGCGGGACTTGGGGTCAGCCCCAGCATTTT
>15|TRBV7-3|TRBJ2-1|many|TRBD1
CASSLNRGSYNEQFF
TGTGCCAGCAGCTTAAACAGGGGCTCCTACAATGAGCAGTTCTTC
>13|TRBV7-2|TRBJ1-1|few|TRBD1
CASSSWDRVTAFF
TGTGCCAGCAGCTCCTGGGACAGGGTAACGGCTTTCTTT
>17|TRBV7-9|TRBJ2-3|.|.
CASSLVGFEANEDTQYF
TGTGCCAGCAGCTTAGTGGGCTTCGAAGCGAACGAAGATACGCAGTATTTT
>14|TRBV5-1|TRBJ2-3|few|.
CASSPAPGTDTQYF
TGCGCCAGCAGCCCCGCTCCCGGCACAGATACGCAGTATTTT
>15|TRBV4-1|TRBJ1-2|few|.
CASSQSNRVGYGYTF
TGCGCCAGCAGCCAATCCAATAGGGTTGGTTATGGCTACACCTTC
>14|TRBV20-1|TRBJ1-5|.|.
CSARDDRPYQPQHF
TGCAGTGCTAGGGATGACAGACCCTATCAGCCCCAGCATTTT
>16|TRBV7-9|TRBJ2-3|.|.
CASSFNGGQGFDTQYF
TGTGCCAGCAGCTTTAACGGGGGCCAGGGGTTTGATACGCAGTATTTT
>14|TRBV11-2|TRBJ2-1|few|TRBD2
CASSPGGVYNEQFF
TGTGCCAGCAGCCCTGGGGGGGTCTACAATGAGCAGTTCTTC
>14|TRBV23-1|TRBJ1-2|.|.
CASSQSAPPPGYTF
TGCGCCAGCAGTCAATCGGCGCCGCCCCCTGGCTACACCTTC
>15|TRBV5-1|TRBJ2-1|.|.
CASSSFKTTYNEQFF
TGCGCCAGCAGCTCTTTCAAAACGACCTACAATGAGCAGTTCTTC
>14|TRBV9|TRBJ2-3|.|.
CASSVASQSDTQYF
TGTGCCAGCAGCGTAGCCTCACAGTCAGATACGCAGTATTTT
>17|TRBV6-6|TRBJ2-3|few|TRBD1
CASTINHRTGGADTQYF
TGTGCCAGCACCATCAACCATCGGACAGGAGGTGCAGATACGCAGTATTTT
>15|TRBV4-2|TRBJ1-2|few|.
CASSQESQVAYGYTF
TGTGCCAGCAGCCAAGAGAGTCAGGTTGCCTATGGCTACACCTTC
>13|TRBV6-1|TRBJ1-6|.|.
CASRQGNNSPLHF
TGTGCCAGCAGACAGGGCAATAATTCACCCCTCCACTTT
>14|TRBV7-2|TRBJ2-3|many|TRBD2
CASSLAGVTDTQYF
TGTGCCAGCAGCTTGGCGGGGGTCACAGATACGCAGTATTTT
>17|TRBV6-2/TRBV6-3|TRBJ2-1|few|TRBD1
CASSFDRDSGSYNEQFF
TGTGCCAGCAGTTTTGACCGGGACAGCGGATCCTACAATGAGCAGTTCTTC
>15|TRBV20-1|TRBJ2-3|few|.
CSARDLNRASDTQYF
TGCAGTGCTAGAGATCTGAACAGGGCCTCAGATACGCAGTATTTT
>15|TRBV13|TRBJ2-2|.|.
CASSLGRSGTGELFF
TGTGCCAGCAGCTTAGGCCGGTCTGGCACCGGGGAGCTGTTTTTT
>17|TRBV5-1|TRBJ1-6|.|TRBD1
CASRRVVRDRDNSPLHF
TGCGCCAGCAGGAGGGTGGTTCGGGACAGGGATAATTCACCCCTCCACTTT
>12|TRBV6-1|TRBJ2-3|.|.
CASSEQEHTQYF
TGTGCCAGCAGTGAGCAGGAACATACGCAGTATTTT
>16|TRBV5-1|TRBJ2-3|few|.
CASSTTGTEITDTQYF
TGCGCCAGCAGCACAACCGGGACGGAGATCACAGATACGCAGTATTTT
>11|TRBV20-1|TRBJ2-7|.|.
CSAPRAYEQYF
TGCAGCGCTCCTCGGGCCTACGAGCAGTACTTC
>15|TRBV5-1|TRBJ1-1|.|.
CASSLALGGGTEAFF
TGCGCCAGCAGCTTGGCCCTAGGGGGAGGGACTGAAGCTTTCTTT
>14|TRBV7-9|TRBJ2-2|once|.
CASSFLVRVGELFF
TGTGCCAGCAGCTTCCTTGTCCGTGTCGGGGAGCTGTTTTTT